This section outlines one T cell receptor (beta chain) sequence together with its context. The CDR3 loop spans 15 amino acids. CDR1 and CDR2 (germline): SGHVS, FQNEAQ. Trimming took 6 bases from V and 1 from J, leaving 16 bases between them. The data belong to a study of long-term antiretroviral therapy in people with HIV. Every participant gave one or more pre-ART and two or more post-ART PBMC samples. Running of the v3.0 immunoSEQ assay took place at survey level. Libraries were prepared by immunoSEQ multiplex PCR; TCRdb keeps only in-frame clonotypes and omits some of them. The sample carries approximately 29,000 clones, about 93% recorded once.

V and J are TRBV7-8 and TRBJ2-7; D possibly uses TRBD1 or TRBD2 (5 bases each). Sequences were derived from unsorted PBMCs, sampled 6.2 years after starting antiretroviral therapy. The sequence was obtained from a man aged 35-49 years with HIV. The CDR3 loop reads CASRIPGDGSYEQYF. The DNA of the CDR3 is TGTGCCAGCAGAATCCCTGGGGACGGGTCCTACGAGCAGTACTTC.